Listed below are T cell receptor beta chains from one sample, sequenced in a study of OX40 agonist ivuxolimab in advanced cancers. Profiling relied on immunoSEQ multiplex PCR, and the TCRdb table lists in-frame clones only, not all of them. The table records roughly 40,000 clones, around 84% of them present only once. The specimen was CD4+ or CD8+ T cells sorted from blood, collected in a trial of the OX40 agonist ivuxolimab. Receptors were obtained from an adult with an advanced solid tumor such as melanoma, head and neck, liver or kidney cancer. Both conserved end residues are part of each CDR3. A D gene is named only where the DNA matches it firmly. The size entry is marked missing in some rows and otherwise reads once, few, many or a size class.

clone size,D gene,V gene,J gene,CDR3 protein,CDR3 DNA
NA,TRBD1,TRBV19,TRBJ2-7,CASSIVGTGETYEQYF,TGTGCCAGTAGTATCGTGGGAACAGGGGAGACCTACGAGCAGTACTTC
NA,TRBD1,TRBV13,TRBJ1-4,CASSPYRDRWGATNEKLFF,TGTGCCAGCAGCCCTTACCGGGACAGATGGGGCGCAACTAATGAAAAACTGTTTTTT
once,TRBD1,TRBV28,TRBJ2-7,CASSFGQGDHEQYF,TGTGCCAGCAGTTTTGGACAGGGCGACCACGAGCAGTACTTC
NA,TRBD1,TRBV9,TRBJ2-3,CASSGGGPTDTQYF,TGTGCCAGCAGCGGAGGGGGCCCCACAGATACGCAGTATTTT
NA,NA,TRBV6-5,TRBJ2-1,CASSPSVTAYNEQFF,TGTGCCAGCAGTCCCAGTGTTACAGCCTACAATGAGCAGTTCTTC
once,NA,TRBV29-1,TRBJ1-2,CSVEDLGTPGRYGYTF,TGCAGCGTTGAAGATTTGGGGACCCCCGGACGCTATGGCTACACCTTC
NA,TRBD1,TRBV7-9,TRBJ2-5,CASRTGTEETQYF,TGTGCCAGCCGAACCGGGACAGAAGAGACCCAGTACTTC
NA,TRBD1,TRBV9,TRBJ1-2,CASSAGQGASYGYTF,TGTGCCAGCAGCGCGGGACAGGGGGCTTCCTATGGCTACACCTTC
NA,NA,TRBV19,TRBJ2-1,CASKAGLYNEQFF,TGTGCCAGTAAGGCCGGGCTGTACAATGAGCAGTTCTTC
few,TRBD1,TRBV4-1,TRBJ1-1,CASSAIDRDTEAFF,TGCGCCAGCAGCGCGATTGACAGGGACACTGAAGCTTTCTTT
NA,NA,TRBV7-8,TRBJ2-2,CASSPSDGFPTGELFF,TGTGCCAGCAGCCCGTCGGACGGATTCCCCACCGGGGAGCTGTTTTTT
NA,NA,TRBV4-1,TRBJ1-5,CASAEGYSNQPQHF,TGCGCCAGCGCTGAGGGGTATAGCAATCAGCCCCAGCATTTT
few,NA,TRBV7-9,TRBJ1-3,CASSSGGPPVSGNTIYF,TGTGCCAGCAGCTCCGGAGGTCCGCCCGTCTCTGGAAACACCATATATTTT
NA,NA,TRBV5-6,TRBJ2-5,CASSLVGTQYF,TGTGCCAGCAGCCTGGTTGGGACCCAGTACTTC
NA,NA,TRBV4-2,TRBJ1-1,CASSRGGPEAFF,TGTGCCAGCAGCCGAGGGGGGCCTGAAGCTTTCTTT
NA,NA,TRBV7-9,TRBJ1-2,CASSFAGLANYGYTF,TGTGCCAGCAGCTTTGCAGGGTTAGCTAACTATGGCTACACCTTC
NA,NA,TRBV5-8,TRBJ2-3,CASNLVPGVTDTQYF,TGTGCCAGCAACCTTGTCCCGGGGGTCACAGATACGCAGTATTTT
NA,TRBD1,TRBV4-1,TRBJ2-7,CASSQGSSGTGISYEQYF,TGCGCCAGCAGCCAAGGCTCATCCGGGACAGGCATCTCCTACGAGCAGTACTTC
NA,NA,TRBV5-4,TRBJ2-1,CASSLAATSYNEQFF,TGTGCCAGCAGCTTGGCGGCCACCTCCTACAATGAGCAGTTCTTC
NA,TRBD1,TRBV29-1,TRBJ2-5,CSVEQGFENLRTGEETQYF,TGCAGCGTTGAACAAGGGTTTGAGAACTTAAGGACAGGGGAAGAGACCCAGTACTTC
NA,TRBD2,TRBV28,TRBJ2-3,CASSPRASGEDTQYF,TGTGCCAGCAGCCCGCGGGCTAGCGGGGAAGATACGCAGTATTTT
NA,NA,TRBV11-2,TRBJ1-5,CASSRENQPQHF,TGTGCCAGCAGTCGAGAAAATCAGCCCCAGCATTTT